Below, one TCR beta chain is given with its context. Antigen specificity is unknown. Germline V CDR1 and CDR2: SQVTM, ANQGSEA. This CDR3 is 13 amino acids long. The table came from immunoSEQ multiplex PCR; TCRdb's copy has only in-frame clones and leaves some out. The repertoire has about 11,000 clones, roughly four fifths of them found once; the top ten carry about 4.7%. This sample was included in a study of T cell repertoires in ileal Crohn's disease. Whole-study context: Thiopurines (around 10) or anti-TNF agents (more than 17) were given postoperatively to about half. Overall study results and limits: Mucosal expansions were suggested to be mainly CD8 T cells.

Patients were adults with ileal or ileocolonic Crohn's disease needing resection. The receptor was isolated from an adult with Crohn's disease. V usage is TRBV29-1 and J usage is TRBJ2-5, with 8 bases aligning to TRBD1. Gene TRBJ2-7 matches the end of the DNA better, so the J call may be wrong. The source material was ileal tissue. The CDR3 loop reads CSVGTGTGHEQYF. As DNA, the CDR3 is TGCAGCGTTGGGACCGGGACAGGACACGAGCAGTACTTC.